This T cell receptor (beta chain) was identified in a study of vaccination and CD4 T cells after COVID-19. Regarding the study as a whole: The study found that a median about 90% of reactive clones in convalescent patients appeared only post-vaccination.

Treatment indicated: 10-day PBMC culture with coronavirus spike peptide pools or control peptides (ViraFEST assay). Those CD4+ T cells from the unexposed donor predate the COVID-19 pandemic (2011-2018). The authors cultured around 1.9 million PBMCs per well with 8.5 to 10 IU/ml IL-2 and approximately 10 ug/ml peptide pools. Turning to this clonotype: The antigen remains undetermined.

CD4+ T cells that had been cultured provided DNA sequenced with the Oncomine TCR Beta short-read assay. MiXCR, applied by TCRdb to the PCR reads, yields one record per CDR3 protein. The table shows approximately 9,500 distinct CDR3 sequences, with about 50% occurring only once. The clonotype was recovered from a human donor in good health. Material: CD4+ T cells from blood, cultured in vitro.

In DNA form, the CDR3 reads TGTGCTAGTGGGCTGGGACAGGGGATGGCAGATACGCAGTATTTT. Translating it yields CASGLGQGMADTQYF. The chain links TRBV12-5 to TRBJ2-3; TRBD1 matches 10 bases. Germline V gene data show CDR1 as LGHNT and CDR2 as FRNRAP. V shed 6 bases, J shed 4 bases, and the junction held 7 bases outside the gene matches. The CDR3 extends over 15 amino acids.